Following are 32 T cell receptor beta chains from one sample sequenced in a study of lymphopenia after photon versus proton radiotherapy. Assay: immunoSEQ multiplex PCR; the TCRdb copy retains only in-frame clones and omits some. The repertoire has under 80,000 clones, approximately 84% of them found once; the top ten carry approximately 2.2%. Sequenced here: peripheral blood, sampled from a patient treated with photon-based radiotherapy. Source of these receptors: a man aged 40-49 years with gastric cancer.

This CDR3 is CASSWTGGEKLFF. The CDR3 bases are TGTGCCAGCAGTTGGACAGGGGGTGAAAAACTGTTTTTT. The chain is built from TRBV25-1 and TRBJ1-4, with 10 bases identical to TRBD1. Germline-derived CDR1 and CDR2 are MGHDK and SYGVNS. The CDR3 is 13 amino acids. Germline trimming cut 5 bases from V and 7 bases from J; bases unmatched to any gene: 1.

This chain links TRBV5-4 with TRBJ1-1; weak D call: TRBD1 (6 bases). The germline CDR1 and CDR2 sequences are SGHNT and YYREEE (reference sequence). CDR3 length equals 15 residues. Trimming pared 2 bases from V and 0 bases from J, leaving 11 bases between. CDR3 bases: TGTGCCAGCAGCTTCCCTGACAGGATGAACACTGAAGCTTTCTTT. The encoded protein is CASSFPDRMNTEAFF.

V and J are TRBV13 and TRBJ2-3; 11 positions match TRBD2. Germline CDR1 PRHDT, CDR2 FYEKMQ (reference sequence). The length of the CDR3 is 16 residues. V lost 3 bases and J lost 1; bases outside the gene matches: 3. CDR3 region: CASSFLAGGGTDTQYF. CDR3 nucleotide sequence: TGTGCCAGCAGCTTCCTAGCGGGGGGAGGCACAGATACGCAGTATTTT.

CDR3 sequence: CASSLGGASYEQYF. CDR3 DNA sequence: TGTGCCAGCAGCTTGGGGGGGGCTTCCTACGAGCAGTACTTC. The chain couples TRBV5-4 to TRBJ2-7; the D call may be TRBD1 or TRBD2 (6 bases each). Looked up from germline, CDR1 is SGHNT and CDR2 is YYREEE (reference sequence). This CDR3 spans 14 amino acids. Trimming removed 0 bases at V and 1 base at J, with 8 bases between.

DNA of the CDR3: TGTGCCAGCAGCTTAAGGGGCAGGGCTGGACTAGCGGGGAGGACAGATACGCAGTATTTT. Translating it yields CASSLRGRAGLAGRTDTQYF. The chain joins TRBV7-3 to TRBJ2-3; 12 bases map to TRBD2. Losses at the gene ends were 1 base for V and 3 bases for J; bases not matched to a gene: 14. The CDR3 length is 20 residues. The V gene's germline CDR1 is SGHTA and CDR2 FQGTGA.

The rearrangement joins TRBV30 to TRBJ2-7, with D possibly called TRBD1 or TRBD2 (5 bases each). This CDR3 is 12 amino acids long. CDR1 and CDR2 (germline): GTSNPN, SVGIG (reference sequence). Between the trimmed V and J ends, which lost 6 bases and 0 bases, there was a span of 9 bases. The CDR3 DNA is TGTGCCTGCAAGAGGGGCTCCTACGAGCAGTACTTC. It is translated as CACKRGSYEQYF. The full variable domain, in which reference TRBV30 and TRBJ2-7 provide the parts outside the CDR3, is SQTIHQWPATLVQPVGSPLSLECTVEGTSNPNLYWYRQAAGRGLQLLFYSVGIGQISSEVPQNLSASRPQDRQFILSSKKLLLSDSGFYLCACKRGSYEQYFGPGTRLTVT.

The rearrangement uses TRBV6-1 and TRBJ1-1; TRBD1 is a possible D gene (5 bases). This CDR3 is 15 amino acids long. Per germline, CDR1 MNHNS and CDR2 SASEGT. The V and J ends lost 4 bases and 1 base respectively, with 13 bases between them. The CDR3 nucleotides are TGTGCCAGCAGTGTCGGGGCCCTGGGGAACACTGAAGCTTTCTTT. This gives the protein CASSVGALGNTEAFF.

The chain employs TRBV18 and TRBJ1-3, with 8 bases matching TRBD1. CDR1 is KGHSH and CDR2 is LQKENI in the germline V gene. The CDR3 is 17 amino acids. V was clipped by 3 bases and J by 0 bases; unmatched bases: 7. The CDR3: CASSPVRTGNSGNTIYF. The DNA of the CDR3 is TGTGCCAGCTCACCGGTCCGGACAGGGAACTCTGGAAACACCATATATTTT.

This clone was picked up one time. The gene calls are TRBV9 and TRBJ2-7; weak D call: TRBD1 (5 bases). Germline values: CDR1 SGDLS, CDR2 YYNGEE. The V end was cut by 4 bases, the J end by 1 base, with 12 bases between. The CDR3 is 14 amino acids. The CDR3 is CASSPQEQSYEQYF. The CDR3 bases are TGTGCCAGCAGCCCACAGGAGCAGTCCTACGAGCAGTACTTC.

The chain employs TRBV9 and TRBJ1-1; D remains unclear. V gave up 0 bases and J gave up 1 base, with 4 bases separating them. Germline V gene sequence: CDR1 SGDLS, CDR2 YYNGEE. This CDR3 has 13 residues. CDR3: CASSVVPNTEAFF. Here the CDR3 DNA reads TGTGCCAGCAGCGTAGTCCCGAACACTGAAGCTTTCTTT.

This clone was seen once. V gene TRBV29-1 combines with J gene TRBJ1-1; 10 nucleotides agree with TRBD1. V shed 6 bases, J shed 5 bases, and the junction held 6 bases outside the gene matches. The CDR3 length is 13 residues. Germline values: CDR1 SQVTM, CDR2 ANQGSEA. The CDR3 DNA follows: TGCAGCGTCCCTGGACAGGGGGAGACTGAAGCTTTCTTT. Encoded protein: CSVPGQGETEAFF. The full variable domain, its missing parts supplied by reference TRBV29-1 and TRBJ1-1, is SAVISQKPSRDICQRGTSLTIQCQVDSQVTMMFWYRQQPGQSLTLIATANQGSEATYESGFVIDKFPISRPNLTFSTLTVSNMSPEDSSIYLCSVPGQGETEAFFGQGTRLTVV.

The genes are TRBV7-2 and TRBJ1-1; the D gene is possibly TRBD1 (6 bases). V was clipped by 1 base and J by 4 bases, with 13 bases between them. The CDR3 has 15 amino acids. Per germline, CDR1 SGHTA and CDR2 FQGNSA. This chain's CDR3 is CASSLVGGTGTEAFF. DNA for the CDR3: TGTGCCAGCAGCTTAGTAGGGGGGACGGGCACTGAAGCTTTCTTT.

This clone came up once. This chain uses TRBV30 with TRBJ1-5, with unresolved D. The germline CDR1 and CDR2 sequences are GTSNPN and SVGIG (reference sequence). This CDR3 has 14 amino acids. Between the trimmed V and J ends, which lost 3 bases and 3 bases, there was a span of 12 bases. CDR3 in amino acids: CAWSSGLPNQPQHF. The CDR3 DNA is TGTGCCTGGAGCTCAGGCCTACCCAATCAGCCCCAGCATTTT.

The rearrangement links TRBV6-6 to TRBJ1-6; D is unclear. Germline CDR1 and CDR2: MNHNY and SVGAGI (reference sequence). The CDR3 loop spans 13 amino acids. Trimming shortened V by 2 bases and J by 9 bases, and 8 bases separated the two germline ends. The CDR3 coding sequence is TGTGCCAGCAGTTACCTCGGCGGTTCACCCCTCCACTTT. It codes for CASSYLGGSPLHF.

The V gene is TRBV7-2, the J gene TRBJ2-2; 10 bases match TRBD2. The junction had 8 bases not matched to a gene; V was cut back by 4 bases and J by 6 bases. Looked up from germline, CDR1 is SGHTA and CDR2 is FQGNSA. The CDR3 sequence is 16 residues long. The CDR3 DNA sequence: TGTGCCAGCAGCTCGCCAAGCGGGGGGGCATCCGGGGAGCTGTTTTTT. Translated: CASSSPSGGASGELFF.

The V and J genes are TRBV7-9 and TRBJ2-5; D is perhaps TRBD2 (7 bases). This CDR3 has 17 amino acids. CDR1 SEHNR and CDR2 FQNEAQ come from the germline V gene (reference sequence). The V and J ends lost 0 bases and 5 bases respectively, with 19 bases between them. CDR3 region: CASSLAGGMGGLETQYF. CDR3 DNA: TGTGCCAGCAGCTTAGCTGGAGGGATGGGGGGGCTCGAGACCCAGTACTTC.

The chain couples TRBV9 to TRBJ1-1; possible D gene TRBD1, 5 bases. The V gene's germline CDR1 is SGDLS and CDR2 YYNGEE. This CDR3 is built from 14 residues. V lost 0 bases to trimming and J lost 1 base, with 7 bases between them. In DNA, the CDR3 is TGTGCCAGCAGCGTAGGGACACCGAACACTGAAGCTTTCTTT. Translated, it gives CASSVGTPNTEAFF.

This clone was recorded only once. The sample carries other DNA sequences with the same CDR3. The chain joins TRBV7-8 to TRBJ1-6; D ambiguous. Trimming pared 1 base from V and 4 bases from J, leaving 17 bases between. The CDR3 has 18 residues. The germline V gene encodes CDR1 SGHVS and CDR2 FQNEAQ. The CDR3 nucleotides read TGTGCCAGCAGCTTAGAGCCGGGTGGGTCAGATTATAATTCACCCCTCCACTTT. It yields the protein CASSLEPGGSDYNSPLHF.

This chain connects TRBV4-1 to TRBJ2-7; 11 nucleotides align to TRBD2. The germline V gene encodes CDR1 MGHRA and CDR2 YSYEKL. Trimming cost V 6 bases and J 3 bases; bases outside gene matches: 10. The CDR3 has 16 residues. For the CDR3, the DNA is TGCGCCAGCAGGAAACTAGCGGGGGTGCCCTTCTACGAGCAGTACTTC. This sequence encodes CASRKLAGVPFYEQYF.

The chain is built from TRBV11-2 and TRBJ2-1, with a tentative D call TRBD2 (6 bases). Per the germline V gene, CDR1 is SGHAT and CDR2 is FQNNGV. The V end lost 2 bases, the J end lost 12 bases, and 11 bases lay between the germline ends. The CDR3 is 12 residues long. The CDR3 loop is CASSLRSEGQFF. The CDR3 region has the DNA TGTGCCAGCAGCTTACGGTCGGAGGGGCAGTTCTTC.

Concerning this clone itself: This sample includes further DNA sequences coding for the same CDR3. The chain recombines TRBV5-1 with TRBJ2-3; TRBD1 is a possible D gene (6 bases). Trimming took 1 base from V and 0 from J, leaving 9 bases between them. CDR3 length: 15 residues. Per the germline V gene, CDR1 is SGHRS and CDR2 is YFSETQ. In nucleotides, the CDR3 is TGCGCCAGCAGCTTGAGGGGGACAAGCACAGATACGCAGTATTTT. Amino acid sequence: CASSLRGTSTDTQYF.

The rearrangement joins TRBV11-2 to TRBJ2-5; the D is unclear. V gave up 3 bases and J gave up 9 bases, with 11 bases separating them. Germline V lookup: CDR1 SGHAT, CDR2 FQNNGV. The CDR3 runs to 12 residues. The CDR3 sequence is CASSFPTGPQYF. CDR3 nucleotide sequence: TGTGCCAGCAGCTTTCCTACCGGTCCCCAGTACTTC.

The chain carries TRBV11-3 and TRBJ2-1; perhaps TRBD2 as D (6 bases). CDR3 size: 16 residues. CDR1 is SGHNT, CDR2 YENEEA, per germline. The ends were cut back, 5 bases at V and 2 bases at J, with 16 bases in the middle. CDR3 residues: CASSPSRGWPYNEQFF. The CDR3 DNA sequence: TGTGCCAGCAGCCCGAGTCGGGGGTGGCCCTACAATGAGCAGTTCTTC.

The chain has TRBV5-4 and TRBJ2-5; 7 nucleotides align to TRBD2. CDR1 is SGHNT, CDR2 YYREEE, per germline (reference sequence). The CDR3 runs 15 residues. V gave up 4 bases and J gave up 1 base; unmatched junction bases: 7. Written as DNA, the CDR3 is TGTGCCAGCAGCCGAGGCCCGGGGGGCCAAGAGACCCAGTACTTC. Its protein product is CASSRGPGGQETQYF.

Comment on this clone: An end of the junction does not agree with germline; a read error may underlie this. This rearrangement joins TRBV7-7 to TRBJ2-1; 8 bases are a match to TRBD1. Germline V CDR1 and CDR2: SSHAT, FNYEAQ (reference sequence). This CDR3 has 14 residues. The CDR3 loop is CASSQGAEGNEQFF. In DNA form, the CDR3 reads TGTGCTAGCAGCCAGGGGGCCGAGGGTAATGAGCAGTTCTTC.

The V gene is TRBV5-1, the J gene TRBJ1-2; D call uncertain. CDR1 is SGHRS and CDR2 is YFSETQ in the germline V gene. There are 13 residues in the CDR3. V dropped 4 bases and J dropped 7 bases, with 14 bases sitting between them. The CDR3 sequence is CASSPSFGSGYTF. CDR3 nucleotide sequence: TGCGCCAGCAGCCCTTCGTTTGGGTCTGGCTACACCTTC.

This clone was seen a single time. The rearrangement uses TRBV18 and TRBJ1-1, with 9 bases identical to TRBD1. CDR1 and CDR2 (germline): KGHSH, LQKENI. J was trimmed by 2 bases and V by 4 bases; bases with no gene match: 5. CDR3 length: 15 amino acids. CDR3 protein: CASSLEQGANTEAFF. The CDR3 region has the DNA TGTGCCAGCTCACTCGAACAGGGGGCTAACACTGAAGCTTTCTTT.

This clone has a handful of counts. This chain joins TRBV5-1 and TRBJ1-6; a possible D gene is TRBD1 (6 bases). In germline, CDR1 is SGHRS, CDR2 YFSETQ. The CDR3 is 14 amino acids. Trimming shortened V by 0 bases and J by 9 bases, and 10 bases separated the two germline ends. CDR3 nucleotides: TGCGCCAGCAGCTTGGACTCCAGGGGTTCACCCCTCCACTTT. Its translation: CASSLDSRGSPLHF.

Only one count was recorded for this clone. The V gene is TRBV5-1, the J gene TRBJ2-6; the D call may be TRBD1 or TRBD2 (5 bases each). Per germline, CDR1 SGHRS and CDR2 YFSETQ. Deletions cut 5 bases from V and 4 bases from J, with 16 bases between. The CDR3 is 16 amino acids. The CDR3 DNA reads as TGCGCCAGCAGACTTCCGAGGGGTCCCGGGGCCAACGTCCTGACTTTC. Amino acids: CASRLPRGPGANVLTF.

The genes are TRBV19 and TRBJ1-5; no firm D call. The CDR3 length is 14 residues. Germline lookup yields CDR1 LNHDA and CDR2 SQIVND (reference sequence). V was trimmed by 6 bases and J by 2 bases, leaving 11 bases between them. The CDR3 loop is CASSGLRGNQPQHF. The CDR3 coding sequence is TGTGCCAGTAGCGGCCTGAGGGGCAATCAGCCCCAGCATTTT.

The chain carries TRBV4-3 and TRBJ1-2; no definite D call. The CDR3 has 14 amino acids. The germline V gene encodes CDR1 LGHNA and CDR2 YSLEER. V dropped 0 bases and J dropped 1 base, with 6 bases sitting between them. CDR3 loop: CASSQDGFNYGYTF. The CDR3 DNA reads TGCGCCAGCAGCCAAGACGGATTTAACTATGGCTACACCTTC.

This clone was counted only a few times. V gene TRBV7-8 combines with J gene TRBJ1-5; possible D gene TRBD1, 6 bases. Germline values: CDR1 SGHVS, CDR2 FQNEAQ. V was shortened by 3 bases and J by 9 bases, with 9 bases between the two germline ends. The CDR3 length is 12 residues. The CDR3 protein is CASSFQDRPQHF. The CDR3 DNA follows: TGTGCCAGCAGCTTTCAGGACAGGCCCCAGCATTTT.